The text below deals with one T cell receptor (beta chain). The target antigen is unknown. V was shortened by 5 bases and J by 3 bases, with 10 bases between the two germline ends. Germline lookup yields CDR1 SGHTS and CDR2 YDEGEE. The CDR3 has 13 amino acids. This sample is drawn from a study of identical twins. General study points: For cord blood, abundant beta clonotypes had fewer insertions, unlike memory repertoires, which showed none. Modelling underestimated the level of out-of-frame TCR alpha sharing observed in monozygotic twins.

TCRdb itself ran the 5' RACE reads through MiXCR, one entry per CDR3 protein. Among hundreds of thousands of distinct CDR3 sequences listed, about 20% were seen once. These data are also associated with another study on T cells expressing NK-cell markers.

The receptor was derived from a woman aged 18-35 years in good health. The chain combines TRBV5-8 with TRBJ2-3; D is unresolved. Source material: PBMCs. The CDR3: CASSFPRTDTQYF. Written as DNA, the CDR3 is TGTGCCAGCAGTTTCCCTAGAACAGATACGCAGTATTTT.